This is a list of T cell receptor beta chains from one sample in a study of T cells in Graves' hyperthyroidism and ophthalmopathy. TCRdb reanalysed the multiplex PCR reads using MiXCR and keeps one entry per CDR3 protein. Of hundreds of thousands of distinct CDR3 sequences listed, about 20% are singletons. What was sequenced was blood. These receptors came from a man aged 30 to 39 with Graves' ophthalmopathy. CDR3s include the opening cysteine and the closing phenylalanine or tryptophan. The D gene is left open where the match is weak. Only part of the rows carry a size: once, few, many, or a class if the clone is expanded.

- | TRBJ1-3 | TRBV6-2/TRBV6-3 | - | TGTGCCAGCAGTTCCATCAGTTCGGGTCAAGCCGGAAACACCATATATTTT | CASSSISSGQAGNTIYF
- | TRBJ1-1 | TRBV4-1 | few | TGCGCCAGCAGCCAAGAACTAGGGTTCACTGAAGCTTTCTTT | CASSQELGFTEAFF
- | TRBJ2-1 | TRBV20-1 | few | TGCAGTGCTAGAGGCAGGGAGAACTACAATGAGCAGTTCTTC | CSARGRENYNEQFF
TRBD2 | TRBJ2-3 | TRBV11-2 | few | TGTGCCAGCAGCTTTCTTAGCGTCCGGGAGGGCACAGATACGCAGTATTTT | CASSFLSVREGTDTQYF
- | TRBJ1-2 | TRBV10-3 | - | TGTGCCATCAGTGAGTCCCCGGAGTATAACTATGGCTACACCTTC | CAISESPEYNYGYTF
- | TRBJ2-2 | TRBV18 | few | TGTGCCAGCTCGCTAGATTTAGCGTCCAACACCGGGGAGCTGTTTTTT | CASSLDLASNTGELFF
- | TRBJ2-2 | TRBV5-6 | - | TGTGCCAGCAGCTTCCTGGACGGGACCGGGGAGCTGTTTTTT | CASSFLDGTGELFF
- | TRBJ1-5 | TRBV6-1 | - | TGTGCCAGCGGGATAGGTGTGCCCCCTCAGCCCCAGCATTTT | CASGIGVPPQPQHF
- | TRBJ1-1 | TRBV25-1 | few | TGTGCCAGCACGACAGTAAACACTGAAGCTTTCTTT | CASTTVNTEAFF
- | TRBJ2-3 | TRBV11-2 | many | TGTGCCAGCGGCCTACAGGGTTCTAGCACAGATACGCAGTATTTT | CASGLQGSSTDTQYF
- | TRBJ1-5 | TRBV24-1 | few | TGTGCCACCAGTATGGACGGTCTCCAGCCCCAGCATTTT | CATSMDGLQPQHF
TRBD2 | TRBJ2-1 | TRBV2 | many | TGTGCCAGCAGTGAAGTAGAGGGAGGGCCAGAGAATGAGCAGTTCTTC | CASSEVEGGPENEQFF
- | TRBJ1-1 | TRBV28 | few | TGTGCCAGCACCCTAGCGGGTCCCACTGAAGCTTTCTTT | CASTLAGPTEAFF
- | TRBJ1-1 | TRBV5-6 | - | TGTGCCAGCAGCGGGGGTGGTGGAGCTTTCTTT | CASSGGGGAFF
TRBD2 | TRBJ2-7 | TRBV7-9 | - | TGTGCCAGCAGCTCCACGGGACTAATTTTCCCCAGGACCTACGAGCAGTACTTC | CASSSTGLIFPRTYEQYF
- | TRBJ2-3 | TRBV4-1 | - | TGCGCCAGCAGCCAAGATCCGGGGCCCGCAGATACGCAGTATTTT | CASSQDPGPADTQYF
- | TRBJ2-1 | TRBV20-1 | - | TGCAGTGCTAGAGGTAGGGAGGTCCGATACAATGAGCAGTTCTTC | CSARGREVRYNEQFF
TRBD1 | TRBJ1-6 | TRBV28 | many | TGTGCCAGCAGCAACAGGGGCTCCTATAATTCACCCCTCCACTTT | CASSNRGSYNSPLHF
- | TRBJ1-5 | TRBV6-2/TRBV6-3 | - | TGTGCCAGCAGTTACAATGGAGCCAATCAGCCCCAGCATTTT | CASSYNGANQPQHF
TRBD1 | TRBJ2-7 | TRBV7-9 | - | TGTGCCAGCAGCCATTCGGACAGGGGCGACGAGCGGTACTTC | CASSHSDRGDERYF
- | TRBJ1-5 | TRBV6-1 | few | TGTGCCAGCAGCCGAGAGACAGGCTATAGCAATCAGCCCCAGCATTTT | CASSRETGYSNQPQHF
- | TRBJ1-3 | TRBV9 | few | TGTGCCAGCAGCGTAGAGAGGCGGAAGTCCTCTGGAAACACCATATATTTT | CASSVERRKSSGNTIYF
TRBD2 | TRBJ2-2 | TRBV6-1 | few | TGTGCCAGCAGTGAGACGGGACTAAGGGGTACCGGGGAGCTGTTTTTT | CASSETGLRGTGELFF
TRBD1 | TRBJ1-2 | TRBV20-1 | many | TGCAGTGCTAGTAGAAAGGGGGCCGGACAGCCTTATGGCTACACCTTC | CSASRKGAGQPYGYTF
TRBD1 | TRBJ2-7 | TRBV11-2 | many | TGTGCCAGCAGCTACCCATGGGGGGACAGGTCTGCAGAACAGTACTTC | CASSYPWGDRSAEQYF
- | TRBJ2-5 | TRBV12-3/TRBV12-4 | few | TGTGCCAGCAGTCCCGGAGAGGGGGGGGGGTTTCAAGAGACCCAGTACTTC | CASSPGEGGGFQETQYF
TRBD2 | TRBJ2-7 | TRBV27 | few | TGTGCCAGCGGAAGGACTAGCGGATACTACGAGCAGTACTTC | CASGRTSGYYEQYF
- | TRBJ1-1 | TRBV30 | many | TGTGCCTGGAGAGGGTACACTGAAGCTTTCTTT | CAWRGYTEAFF
TRBD2 | TRBJ2-3 | TRBV4-1 | few | TGCGCCAGCAGCCACGGGCTAGCGGGAGTGGGAGATACGCAGTATTTT | CASSHGLAGVGDTQYF
TRBD1 | TRBJ1-2 | TRBV2 | many | TGTGCCAGCAGTGACCCAGGGGGGAACTATGGCTACACCTTC | CASSDPGGNYGYTF
- | TRBJ1-4 | TRBV18 | - | TGTGCCAGCTCACCCCTACTCGGGGGCGACGAAAAACTGTTTTTT | CASSPLLGGDEKLFF
- | TRBJ1-2 | TRBV12-3/TRBV12-4 | - | TGTGCCAGCAGTTCAGGGCGGCGGGGGGGCTACACCTTC | CASSSGRRGGYTF
TRBD2 | TRBJ2-7 | TRBV5-1 | many | TGCGCCAGCAGCTTGCGTGTAGTAGCGGGATCCCACGAGCAGTACTTC | CASSLRVVAGSHEQYF
TRBD2 | TRBJ2-1 | TRBV19 | few | TGTGCCAGTAGCCTCCCCCCTAGCGGGGTTTACAATGAGCAGTTCTTC | CASSLPPSGVYNEQFF
- | TRBJ1-2 | TRBV5-1 | many | TGCGCCAGCAGCTCAGACCCGGGTGACTATGGCTACACCTTC | CASSSDPGDYGYTF
- | TRBJ2-1 | TRBV14 | few | TGTGCCAGCAGCCAACGTCTACTTTCCTCCTACAATGAGCAGTTCTTC | CASSQRLLSSYNEQFF
- | TRBJ2-3 | TRBV27 | - | TGTGCCAGCAGTACCGCAGGGGTAGGTGCAGATACGCAGTATTTT | CASSTAGVGADTQYF
TRBD2 | TRBJ2-1 | TRBV5-6 | - | TGTGCCAGCAGCCCGCGGACTAGCGGGAGTGTCTACAATGAGCAGTTCTTC | CASSPRTSGSVYNEQFF
- | TRBJ2-2 | TRBV19 | few | TGTGCCAGTAGTAAATCGGGAGATAACACCGGGGAGCTGTTTTTT | CASSKSGDNTGELFF
TRBD2 | TRBJ2-7 | TRBV2 | - | TGTGCCAGCAGACTAGCGAACTCCTACGAGCAGTACTTC | CASRLANSYEQYF
TRBD1 | TRBJ1-3 | TRBV28 | - | TGTGCCAGCAGGTCGGACAGGAGCGCTGGAAACACCATATATTTT | CASRSDRSAGNTIYF
- | TRBJ2-7 | TRBV5-1 | many | TGCGCCAGCAGCTTCTCTCAGACCAGGTACGAGCAGTACTTC | CASSFSQTRYEQYF
TRBD2 | TRBJ2-5 | TRBV28 | - | TGTGCCAGCAGTTCGAACGATACTCCGGGACTACGAGAGACCCAGTACTTC | CASSSNDTPGLRETQYF
- | TRBJ2-1 | TRBV24-1 | - | TGTGCCACCAGTGATTTTCCCAGATACAATGAGCAGTTCTTC | CATSDFPRYNEQFF
- | TRBJ2-7 | TRBV6-2/TRBV6-3 | few | TGTGCCAGCAGTTCCCCAGGACAGAAGTTTTACGAGCAGTACTTC | CASSSPGQKFYEQYF
TRBD2 | TRBJ2-7 | TRBV6-6 | few | TGTGCCAGCAGTTACTCGGTCTCCGCCGGGACTAGCGGGACCGAGCAGTACTTC | CASSYSVSAGTSGTEQYF
TRBD2 | TRBJ2-1 | TRBV28 | - | TGTGCCAGCAGTTTACCAGCGGGGTTGAACAATGAGCAGCTCTTC | CASSLPAGLNNEQLF
- | TRBJ1-1 | TRBV2 | many | TGTGCCAGCAGGCGGGTGAACACTGAAGCTTTCTTT | CASRRVNTEAFF
TRBD2 | TRBJ2-5 | TRBV6-5 | - | TGTGCCAGCGCGGGACTAGCGGGACAAGAGACCCAGTACTTC | CASAGLAGQETQYF
- | TRBJ2-3 | TRBV27 | few | TGTGCCAGCATAAGTAGGGGAGGCACAGATACGCAGTATTTT | CASISRGGTDTQYF
TRBD1 | TRBJ2-5 | TRBV5-1 | once | TGCGCCAGCAGCGCCGCGACAGGGGGACGGGAGACCCAGTACTTC | CASSAATGGRETQYF